A single sample is the source of the 17 T cell receptor beta chains below, sequenced in a study of blood T cell repertoires in COVID-19. Data came from immunoSEQ multiplex PCR; TCRdb stores just in-frame clones and leaves some out. The table lists under 200,000 clones, 65% to 85% of them singletons. Specimen: PBMCs or T cells enriched from blood (not recorded which). Receptors were obtained from a woman aged 60-75 years who had recovered from COVID-19.

The J gene is TRBJ1-6, the V gene TRBV27, with a possible D match to TRBD1 (5 bases). V lost 5 bases to trimming and J lost 9 bases, with 14 bases between them. The CDR3 has 14 amino acids. CDR1 MNHEY and CDR2 SMNVEV come from the germline V gene (reference sequence). CDR3 residues: CASSLQGVASPLHF. The DNA of the CDR3 is TGTGCCAGCAGTCTCCAGGGTGTCGCTTCACCCCTCCACTTT.

V usage is TRBV5-1 and J usage is TRBJ2-5; D perhaps matches TRBD1 (6 bases). There are 15 residues in the CDR3. V shed 1 base and J shed 5 bases, with 15 bases lying between them. Germline V gene sequence: CDR1 SGHRS, CDR2 YFSETQ. CDR3 amino acids: CASSLKGARGETQYF. CDR3 in DNA: TGCGCCAGCAGCTTGAAAGGGGCGAGGGGGGAGACCCAGTACTTC.

The chain uses TRBV28 and TRBJ1-3; D perhaps matches TRBD1 (6 bases). CDR3 length: 16 residues. V lost 7 bases to trimming and J lost 0 bases, with 16 bases between them. The V gene's germline CDR1 is MDHEN and CDR2 SYDVKM. CDR3 loop: CASKIGGDISGNTIYF. CDR3 DNA sequence: TGTGCCAGCAAAATAGGTGGGGACATCTCTGGAAACACCATATATTTT.

V gene TRBV28 combines with J gene TRBJ2-3, with 10 bases matching TRBD2. The CDR3 length is 18 residues. The germline V gene encodes CDR1 MDHEN and CDR2 SYDVKM. Trimming took 1 base from V and 4 from J; bases not matched to a gene: 11. The CDR3 here is CASSLFRLLAGAPDTQYF. In nucleotides, the CDR3 is TGTGCCAGCAGTTTATTTCGACTGCTAGCGGGAGCCCCAGATACGCAGTATTTT. Full variable domain (remainder filled in from reference TRBV28 and TRBJ2-3): DVKVTQSSRYLVKRTGEKVFLECVQDMDHENMFWYRQDPGLGLRLIYFSYDVKMKEKGDIPEGYSVSREKKERFSLILESASTNQTSMYLCASSLFRLLAGAPDTQYFGPGTRLTVL.

The chain is built from TRBV6-5 and TRBJ2-6; D perhaps matches TRBD2 (5 bases). CDR1 is MNHEY, CDR2 SVGAGI, per germline. The CDR3 loop spans 15 amino acids. V was trimmed by 2 bases and J by 2 bases, leaving 7 bases between them. CDR3 DNA: TGTGCCAGCAGTTACGTCGGGGCTGGGGCCAACGTCCTGACTTTC. Protein: CASSYVGAGANVLTF.

V is TRBV5-1 and J is TRBJ2-1, with TRBD1 matching 8 bases. The CDR3 is 17 residues long. Germline CDR1 and CDR2: SGHRS and YFSETQ. V was clipped by 4 bases and J by 6 bases; unmatched bases: 15. This CDR3 is CASSQGASGIGGNEQFF. Here the CDR3 DNA reads TGCGCCAGCAGCCAGGGGGCCTCCGGTATAGGTGGCAATGAGCAGTTCTTC.

This clone was seen only a few times. The V call is TRBV11-2, the J call TRBJ1-6, with D unresolved. Trimming cost V 1 base and J 10 bases, with 17 bases left between them. There are 16 residues in the CDR3. The germline V gene encodes CDR1 SGHAT and CDR2 FQNNGV. The CDR3 nucleotides are TGTGCCAGCAGCTTAGCCCCGAACGCCGGTTACTCACCCCTCCACTTT. Protein sequence: CASSLAPNAGYSPLHF.

The rearrangement uses TRBV20-1 and TRBJ1-2, with D unclear. The CDR3 runs to 11 residues. V dropped 5 bases and J dropped 4 bases, with 8 bases sitting between them. Looked up from germline, CDR1 is DFQATT and CDR2 is SNEGSKA (reference sequence). The CDR3 nucleotides read TGCAGTGCTTCAGGAGGCTATGGCTACACCTTC. Translation gives CSASGGYGYTF.

The rearrangement links TRBV4-1 to TRBJ1-3; no reliable D call. V was shortened by 1 base and J by 1 base, with 5 bases between the two germline ends. The CDR3 consists of 14 residues. Germline CDR1 reads MGHRA; CDR2 reads YSYEKL. The CDR3: CASSQAQSGNTIYF. The DNA of the CDR3 is TGCGCCAGCAGCCAAGCCCAATCTGGAAACACCATATATTTT.

Only one count was recorded for this clone. V usage is TRBV5-6 and J usage is TRBJ1-2, with 10 positions matching TRBD1. Germline V gives CDR1 SGHDT, CDR2 YYEEEE. This CDR3 has 16 amino acids. Trimming took 2 bases from V and 4 from J; bases not matched to a gene: 8. The CDR3 region is CASSFAGTGDLYGYTF. In nucleotides, the CDR3 is TGTGCCAGCAGCTTCGCCGGGACAGGGGACCTCTATGGCTACACCTTC.

The rearrangement joins TRBV5-1 to TRBJ1-3; 7 nucleotides agree with TRBD1. This CDR3 contains 15 residues. J gave up 2 bases and V 4 bases, and 6 bases lay outside the gene matches. Germline-derived CDR1 and CDR2 are SGHRS and YFSETQ. Here the CDR3 reads CASSVSTGTGNTIYF. Here the CDR3 DNA reads TGCGCCAGCAGCGTTTCGACAGGGACTGGAAACACCATATATTTT.

V and J are TRBV27 and TRBJ2-2; D ambiguous. In germline, CDR1 is MNHEY, CDR2 SMNVEV (reference sequence). The V gene lost 1 base and the J gene lost 5 bases, with 8 bases spanning the gap. The CDR3 has 14 amino acids. The CDR3 DNA reads TGTGCCAGCAGTTTATGGGCGACAACCGGGGAGCTGTTTTTT. This translates into CASSLWATTGELFF.

The CDR3 sequence is CASSRLAGVETQYF. In DNA form, the CDR3 reads TGTGCCAGCTCACGGCTAGCGGGAGTAGAGACCCAGTACTTC. The rearrangement joins TRBV18 to TRBJ2-5, with 10 bases that match TRBD2. Germline values: CDR1 KGHSH, CDR2 LQKENI. The CDR3 runs to 14 residues. The V segment lost 4 bases and the J segment 4 bases; nucleotides outside the gene matches: 3. The entire variable domain, with the rest obtained from reference TRBV18 and TRBJ2-5, is as follows: NAGVMQNPRHLVRRRGQEARLRCSPMKGHSHVYWYRQLPEEGLKFMVYLQKENIIDESGMPKERFSAEFPKEGPSILRIQQVVRGDSAAYFCASSRLAGVETQYFGPGTRLLVL.

In nucleotides, the CDR3 is TGCGCCAGCAGCTTGGAAGGAGGAGCTAACTATGGCTACACCTTC. Translated: CASSLEGGANYGYTF. The V gene is TRBV5-1, the J gene TRBJ1-2; D unclear. CDR3 length equals 15 residues. The V and J ends lost 0 bases and 0 bases respectively, with 9 bases between them. Germline V gene lookup returns CDR1 SGHRS and CDR2 YFSETQ.

In this sample, this clone turned up a few times. The chain carries TRBV19 and TRBJ2-7; 8 bases are a match to TRBD1. The CDR3 contains 15 residues. Germline lookup yields CDR1 LNHDA and CDR2 SQIVND (reference sequence). V lost 5 bases and J lost 6; bases outside the gene matches: 12. The CDR3 bases are TGTGCCAGTAGTCTGACAGGGGCAAGGGTAGTCGAGCAGTACTTC. It specifies CASSLTGARVVEQYF.

V gene TRBV25-1 combines with J gene TRBJ1-6; D perhaps matches TRBD1 (5 bases). The CDR3 runs 16 residues. CDR1 MGHDK and CDR2 SYGVNS come from the germline V gene. The V gene lost 3 bases and the J gene lost 7 bases, with 16 bases spanning the gap. As DNA, the CDR3 is TGTGCCAGCAGTGACGCATTCGGGGGACGAAATTCACCCCTCCACTTT. It codes for CASSDAFGGRNSPLHF.

This rearrangement joins TRBV5-1 to TRBJ1-3; TRBD1 aligns across 7 bases. V shed 1 base, J shed 0 bases, and the junction held 7 bases outside the gene matches. Germline assignment: CDR1 SGHRS and CDR2 YFSETQ. This CDR3 has 17 amino acids. CDR3 in amino acids: CASSLSPGGPSGNTIYF. The CDR3 coding sequence is TGCGCCAGCAGCTTGAGCCCAGGGGGGCCCTCTGGAAACACCATATATTTT.